This entry lists 29 T cell receptor beta chains sequenced from one sample in a study of regulatory T cells in long-lasting Graves disease. As for time point: persistent/refractory GD, antithyroid drugs over 5 years with positive TRAb. PBMCs provided the RNA from which the TCR library was made. With iRepertoire HTBI primers and Arm-PCR of CDR3 regions, TCR beta libraries were built. TCRdb ran MiXCR on the multiplex PCR reads and lists one entry per CDR3 protein. Of 500,000 to 700,000 distinct CDR3 sequences in the sample, around 30% were seen once. The sample consisted of peripheral blood mononuclear cells (PBMCs), taken when the disease was refractory, from a patient treated with antithyroid drugs. The receptors derive from a female donor with Graves disease.

The chain employs TRBV9 and TRBJ2-7, with 8 bases matching TRBD1. Germline V gives CDR1 SGDLS, CDR2 YYNGEE. With V trimmed by 4 bases and J by 1 base, 10 bases remained unmatched. The length of the CDR3 is 16 residues. In nucleotides, the CDR3 is TGTGCCAGCAGCCCCGGGTTTGGACAGGGATCCTACGAGCAGTACTTC. The encoded protein is CASSPGFGQGSYEQYF.

This clonotype was counted at least ten times. The genes are TRBV7-2 and TRBJ1-2, with D maybe TRBD1 (6 bases). This CDR3 contains 16 residues. The germline V and J ends were trimmed by 5 bases and 2 bases, with 18 bases remaining between them. In germline, CDR1 is SGHTA, CDR2 FQGNSA. Here the CDR3 DNA reads TGTGCCAGCAGCCCTAGGCTATCCGGGACAAACTATGGCTACACCTTC. Protein product: CASSPRLSGTNYGYTF. Full variable domain (rest looked up from reference TRBV7-2 and TRBJ1-2): GAGVSQSPSNKVTEKGKDVELRCDPISGHTALYWYRQSLGQGLEFLIYFQGNSAPDKSGLPSDRFSAERTGGSVSTLTIQRTQQEDSAVYLCASSPRLSGTNYGYTFGSGTRLTVV.

The V gene is TRBV20-1, the J gene TRBJ1-4; 12 bases fit TRBD1. In germline, CDR1 is DFQATT, CDR2 SNEGSKA (reference sequence). CDR3 length: 14 residues. The J segment lost 6 bases and the V segment lost 5 bases, leaving 4 bases of the junction unmatched. In DNA form, the CDR3 reads TGCAGTGCTTACGGGACAGGGGGCTATGAAAAACTGTTTTTT. Residues: CSAYGTGGYEKLFF.

This chain links TRBV10-2 with TRBJ2-7, with 9 bases fitting TRBD2. The CDR3 covers 15 residues. The J segment lost 5 bases and the V segment lost 7 bases, leaving 12 bases of the junction unmatched. CDR1 is WSHSY and CDR2 is SAAADI in the germline V gene. The CDR3 region is CASTQSLAGLDEQYF. The CDR3 region has the DNA TGCGCCAGCACACAAAGTCTAGCGGGACTCGACGAGCAGTACTTC.

The gene calls are TRBV3-1 and TRBJ1-4, with D possibly being TRBD1 (6 bases). This CDR3 is 15 amino acids long. Per germline, CDR1 LGHDT and CDR2 YNNKEL (reference sequence). V dropped 6 bases and J dropped 7 bases, with 18 bases sitting between them. The CDR3 reads CASSPTGGRVEKLFF. The CDR3 coding sequence is TGTGCCAGCAGTCCAACGGGGGGCAGGGTTGAAAAACTGTTTTTT. Combining the CDR3 with reference TRBV3-1 and TRBJ1-4 gives the whole variable domain DTAVSQTPKYLVTQMGNDKSIKCEQNLGHDTMYWYKQDSKKFLKIMFSYNNKELIINETVPNRFSPKSPDKAHLNLHINSLELGDSAVYFCASSPTGGRVEKLFFGSGTQLSVL.

The table lists this clonotype with a few counts. The chain employs TRBV6-1 and TRBJ2-7, with a possible D match to TRBD1 (6 bases). This CDR3 has 15 residues. Trimming shortened V by 5 bases and J by 0 bases, and 14 bases separated the two germline ends. Germline lookup yields CDR1 MNHNS and CDR2 SASEGT. CDR3: CASSRYQGSSYEQYF. The DNA for the CDR3 is TGTGCCAGCAGTCGATATCAGGGGAGCTCCTACGAGCAGTACTTC.

The table lists this clonotype with many counts. V usage is TRBV2 and J usage is TRBJ1-1, with D possibly matching TRBD1 (5 bases). The V end lost 4 bases, the J end lost 4 bases, and 13 bases lay between the germline ends. Germline V gene data show CDR1 as SNHLY and CDR2 as FYNNEI. CDR3 size: 14 residues. The CDR3 nucleotides read TGTGCCAGCAGTGGAGGGACCCACCGCACTGAAGCTTTCTTT. Its translation: CASSGGTHRTEAFF. Using reference TRBV2 and TRBJ1-1 for the parts outside the CDR3, the full variable domain is EPEVTQTPSHQVTQMGQEVILRCVPISNHLYFYWYRQILGQKVEFLVSFYNNEISEKSEIFDDQFSVERPDGSNFTLKIRSTKLEDSAMYFCASSGGTHRTEAFFGQGTRLTVV.

The chain has TRBV6-1 and TRBJ1-4, with TRBD1 as a possible D gene (5 bases). Deletions cut 8 bases from V and 7 bases from J, with 20 bases between. Germline V gene lookup returns CDR1 MNHNS and CDR2 SASEGT. The CDR3 totals 15 residues. The CDR3 sequence: CASRAPVGGGEKLFF. Written as DNA, the CDR3 is TGTGCCAGCCGCGCACCGGTTGGGGGGGGTGAAAAACTGTTTTTT.

V usage is TRBV19 and J usage is TRBJ1-4, with D tentatively TRBD1 (6 bases). The germline V gene encodes CDR1 LNHDA and CDR2 SQIVND (reference sequence). The CDR3 sequence is 16 residues long. V was pared by 7 bases and J by 8 bases, with 23 bases between. The CDR3 bases are TGTGCCAGTACCCTACGAGAGGAGGGGGTAAAGGAAAAACTGTTTTTT. This gives the protein CASTLREEGVKEKLFF.

About this clonotype itself: Compared with germline, one end of the junction differs, possibly owing to a read error. V gene TRBV7-2 combines with J gene TRBJ2-7; 10 positions match TRBD1. Germline V gene sequence: CDR1 SGHTA, CDR2 FQGNSA. This CDR3 has 15 amino acids. The CDR3: CASRVWGTGDHEQCF. The CDR3 nucleotides are TGTGCCAGCAGGGTGTGGGGGACAGGGGACCACGAGCAGTGCTTC.

In this sample, this clonotype turned up once. This rearrangement joins TRBV6-2 or TRBV6-3 to TRBJ2-7; no clear D. The CDR3 has 12 residues. Trimming took off 6 bases at V and 10 bases at J, with 16 bases between the two ends. Germline CDR1 and CDR2: MNHEY and SVGEGT. The CDR3 sequence is CASRYGGDLQYF. The DNA of the CDR3 is TGTGCCAGCAGGTACGGTGGGGATCTACAGTACTTC.

This clonotype was observed a few times. The CDR3 reads CASSELDRPGELFF. The CDR3 DNA reads TGTGCCAGCAGCGAGCTAGATAGGCCCGGGGAGCTGTTTTTT. The chain combines TRBV2 with TRBJ2-2; D is unresolved. With 6 bases removed from V and 6 bases from J, the gap between germline ends came to 14 bases. The CDR3 sequence is 14 residues long. In germline, CDR1 is SNHLY, CDR2 FYNNEI. The full variable domain, its missing parts supplied by reference TRBV2 and TRBJ2-2, is EPEVTQTPSHQVTQMGQEVILRCVPISNHLYFYWYRQILGQKVEFLVSFYNNEISEKSEIFDDQFSVERPDGSNFTLKIRSTKLEDSAMYFCASSELDRPGELFFGEGSRLTVL.

This clonotype has more than one count but fewer than ten. The J gene is TRBJ1-5, the V gene TRBV6-5; the D is unclear. Germline V lookup: CDR1 MNHEY, CDR2 SVGAGI. CDR3 length equals 18 residues. Trimming left V 4 bases short and J 1 base short, with 20 bases between. In DNA, the CDR3 is TGTGCCAGCAGTTTGCTCCGGGGAATGATCGAGAGCAATCAGCCCCAGCATTTT. Translated, it gives CASSLLRGMIESNQPQHF.

The V gene is TRBV6-1, the J gene TRBJ2-2; D unresolved. There are 14 residues in the CDR3. The germline CDR1 and CDR2 sequences are MNHNS and SASEGT. V gave up 5 bases and J gave up 4 bases, with 11 bases separating them. CDR3 nucleotides: TGTGCCAGCAGTCCCTCACGATCCACCGGGGAGCTGTTTTTT. It codes for CASSPSRSTGELFF.

In this sample, this clonotype turned up many times. The chain has TRBV28 and TRBJ1-2, with TRBD1 identical over 9 bases. V shed 6 bases and J 7 bases; nucleotides not matched to a gene: 12. Germline loops: CDR1 MDHEN, CDR2 SYDVKM. The CDR3 has 15 residues. This CDR3 reads CASRNTGTGRSGYTF. DNA of the CDR3: TGTGCCAGCAGGAACACCGGGACAGGGAGGTCTGGCTACACCTTC.

This chain uses TRBV6-1 with TRBJ2-7, with D maybe TRBD2 (5 bases). CDR3 length equals 14 residues. Trimming left V 9 bases short and J 2 bases short, with 17 bases between. The germline V gene encodes CDR1 MNHNS and CDR2 SASEGT. CDR3 loop: CASSPNEGTYEQYF. The CDR3 nucleotides are TGTGCCAGTAGCCCCAACGAGGGTACCTACGAGCAGTACTTC.

This clonotype was counted between two and nine times. CDR3 coding DNA: TGTGCCATCAACGCGGGCGGTTCACCCCTCCACTTT. It yields the protein CAINAGGSPLHF. V is TRBV10-3 and J is TRBJ1-6; D not certain. The V gene's germline CDR1 is ENHRY and CDR2 SYGVKD. The V and J ends lost 7 bases and 9 bases respectively, with 10 bases between them. This CDR3 has 12 residues.

This clonotype was seen a handful of times. The chain is built from TRBV9 and TRBJ1-1, with a weak D call TRBD1 (5 bases). The ends were cut back, 0 bases at V and 3 bases at J, with 15 bases in the middle. Per the germline V gene, CDR1 is SGDLS and CDR2 is YYNGEE. There are 16 residues in the CDR3. In DNA form, the CDR3 reads TGTGCCAGCAGCGTAGAAGGGGCCTTGGGGGACACTGAAGCTTTCTTT. It codes for CASSVEGALGDTEAFF. Full variable domain (rest looked up from reference TRBV9 and TRBJ1-1): DSGVTQTPKHLITATGQRVTLRCSPRSGDLSVYWYQQSLDQGLQFLIQYYNGEERAKGNILERFSAQQFPDLHSELNLSSLELGDSALYFCASSVEGALGDTEAFFGQGTRLTVV.

This clonotype was counted only a few times. The chain employs TRBV29-1 and TRBJ1-5; 8 bases align to TRBD1. CDR3 length equals 13 residues. Germline V gene sequence: CDR1 SQVTM, CDR2 ANQGSEA. Trimming cost V 6 bases and J 8 bases; bases outside gene matches: 9. The CDR3 nucleotides are TGCAGCGTCGGACAGGGTCCGGGAGAGCCCCAGCATTTT. Translated: CSVGQGPGEPQHF.

The table lists this clonotype with a few counts. The chain is built from TRBV2 and TRBJ1-1; 7 nucleotides align to TRBD1. The CDR3 has 13 residues. J lost 1 base, V lost 10 bases, and 6 bases had no gene match. CDR1 and CDR2 from the germline V gene are SNHLY and FYNNEI. In DNA, the CDR3 is TGTGCCACGGCCGACAGGGAGAACACTGAAGCTTTCTTT. It encodes CATADRENTEAFF.

The genes are TRBV7-2 and TRBJ2-3, with TRBD2 identical over 13 bases. V gave up 1 base and J gave up 3 bases; unmatched junction bases: 13. There are 20 residues in the CDR3. Germline V gene sequence: CDR1 SGHTA, CDR2 FQGNSA. Here the CDR3 DNA reads TGTGCCAGCAGCTTAGATACTAGCGGGAGGGCCCGGACCCCAACAGATACGCAGTATTTT. Amino acid sequence: CASSLDTSGRARTPTDTQYF.

There are many counts of this clonotype. The chain recombines TRBV6-2 or TRBV6-3 with TRBJ1-5; TRBD1 is a possible D gene (5 bases). The CDR3 is 14 residues long. Germline assignment: CDR1 MNHEY and CDR2 SVGEGT. The germline V and J ends were trimmed by 3 bases and 5 bases, with 11 bases remaining between them. The DNA for the CDR3 is TGTGCCAGCAGTTATACCAGGGTTGATCAGCCCCAGCATTTT. Its translation: CASSYTRVDQPQHF.

The chain is built from TRBV20-1 and TRBJ1-6; D is perhaps TRBD1 (5 bases). Germline V gene lookup returns CDR1 DFQATT and CDR2 SNEGSKA (reference sequence). V shed 3 bases and J shed 8 bases, with 17 bases lying between them. CDR3 size: 15 residues. The CDR3 DNA reads TGCAGTGCTAGTGTGGGAACAGGAAGATATTCACCCCTCCACTTT. This sequence encodes CSASVGTGRYSPLHF.

This sequence joins TRBV5-1 and TRBJ2-3; D is undetermined. This CDR3 region has 12 residues. The V end was cut by 0 bases, the J end by 7 bases, with 6 bases between. Per the germline V gene, CDR1 is SGHRS and CDR2 is YFSETQ. CDR3: CASSLVLNTQYF. The CDR3 nucleotides read TGCGCCAGCAGCTTGGTGCTCAATACGCAGTATTTT.

The chain joins TRBV10-3 to TRBJ2-7, with 11 bases fitting TRBD1. The length of the CDR3 is 13 residues. With 7 bases clipped from V and 5 bases from J, the junction kept 4 bases outside the gene matches. Germline loops: CDR1 ENHRY, CDR2 SYGVKD. The CDR3 is CAIMGQGVNEQYF. DNA of the CDR3: TGTGCCATCATGGGACAGGGGGTCAACGAGCAGTACTTC.

The sample holds many counts of this clonotype. V usage is TRBV20-1 and J usage is TRBJ1-2; D possibly corresponds to TRBD1 (5 bases). CDR1 and CDR2 (germline): DFQATT, SNEGSKA (reference sequence). V lost 3 bases to trimming and J lost 3 bases, with 8 bases between them. The CDR3 has 12 residues. CDR3 coding DNA: TGCAGTGCTAGTGGCAGGGACTATGGCTACACCTTC. This codes for CSASGRDYGYTF.

This sequence joins TRBV29-1 and TRBJ2-7; the D gene is possibly TRBD2 (6 bases). Germline values: CDR1 SQVTM, CDR2 ANQGSEA. V was trimmed by 4 bases and J by 2 bases, leaving 12 bases between them. There are 13 residues in the CDR3. CDR3 in DNA: TGCAGCGTTGCGGTGGGAGGTGCCTACGAGCAGTACTTC. Residues: CSVAVGGAYEQYF.

Concerning this clonotype: Given a much more abundant clone one base away, this may be a read error. This sequence joins TRBV12-3 or TRBV12-4 and TRBJ2-7; 9 nucleotides line up with TRBD2. The V gene end was trimmed by 7 bases and the J gene end by 12 bases; junction bases not matched to a gene: 19. The CDR3 has 15 residues. The CDR3 coding sequence is TGTGCCAGCATCCTCTCGGGGGGTAGCGGGAGTTCCAGGTACTTC. It encodes CASILSGGSGSSRYF.

The V gene is TRBV5-1, the J gene TRBJ1-1; TRBD1 matches at 7 bases. CDR1 is SGHRS, CDR2 YFSETQ, per germline. The CDR3 spans 14 residues. The V gene end was trimmed by 4 bases and the J gene end by 2 bases; junction bases not matched to a gene: 5. CDR3 sequence (DNA): TGCGCCAGCAGCCCGGGACAGATTAACACTGAAGCTTTCTTT. Protein: CASSPGQINTEAFF.